This entry lists 10 T cell receptor beta chains sequenced from one sample in a study of blood T cell repertoires in COVID-19. Measured with immunoSEQ multiplex PCR; TCRdb has only the in-frame clones, and not every one. The data contain about 160,000 clones, 75% to 85% of them singletons. The sequenced sample was PBMCs or T cells enriched from blood (not recorded which). All receptors come from a woman aged 55-70 years who had recovered from COVID-19.

The chain combines TRBV29-1 with TRBJ2-7; D possibly corresponds to TRBD2 (5 bases). V lost 8 bases to trimming and J lost 1 base, with 12 bases between them. CDR1 and CDR2 (germline): SQVTM, ANQGSEA. CDR3 length equals 12 residues. The CDR3 bases are TGCAGCACGAGGGCGGATTCCTACGAGCAGTACTTC. This codes for CSTRADSYEQYF.

The chain recombines TRBV6-1 with TRBJ2-1, with D possibly being TRBD1 (6 bases). The CDR3 sequence is 16 residues long. CDR1 and CDR2 (germline): MNHNS, SASEGT. The germline V and J ends were trimmed by 4 bases and 4 bases, with 17 bases remaining between them. This CDR3 is CASSGRVGAFYNEQFF. CDR3 coding DNA: TGTGCCAGCAGTGGCAGGGTGGGGGCCTTTTACAATGAGCAGTTCTTC.

CDR3 sequence reads: CASSARQGSITDTQYF. The CDR3 DNA is TGTGCCAGCAGTGCCCGCCAGGGTAGTATCACAGATACGCAGTATTTT. The J gene is TRBJ2-3, the V gene TRBV6-1, with D possibly TRBD1 on 5 matching bases. Germline V gene data show CDR1 as MNHNS and CDR2 as SASEGT. V lost 4 bases to trimming and J lost 2 bases, with 16 bases between them. The CDR3 sequence is 16 residues long.

This clone was detected only once. The chain employs TRBV19 and TRBJ2-2, with 9 bases matching TRBD2. CDR1 and CDR2 (germline): LNHDA, SQIVND (reference sequence). The CDR3 is made up of 15 amino acids. V was clipped by 5 bases and J by 0 bases; unmatched bases: 1. The CDR3 DNA sequence: TGTGCCAGTAGTGCTAGCGGGGCGAACACCGGGGAGCTGTTTTTT. It is translated as CASSASGANTGELFF.

In regard to this clone: A junction end diverges from the germline sequence, so it may reflect a read error. DNA for the CDR3: TGTGCCAACAGTTTACCCGTCAGTCTTTTATCAACTAATGAAAAACTGTTTTTT. Its translation is CANSLPVSLLSTNEKLFF. V is TRBV27 and J is TRBJ1-4; D unclear. Looked up from germline, CDR1 is MNHEY and CDR2 is SMNVEV (reference sequence). This CDR3 has 18 residues.

The V gene is TRBV30, the J gene TRBJ1-2, with 7 bases lining up with TRBD1. The CDR3 is 16 amino acids. V was pared by 5 bases and J by 3 bases, with 15 bases of the junction left unmatched. In germline, CDR1 is GTSNPN, CDR2 SVGIG (reference sequence). CDR3 nucleotide sequence: TGTGCCTGGGGACACCACAGGAGGGGGACAGACTATGGCTACACCTTC. Encoded protein: CAWGHHRRGTDYGYTF.

This clone was observed a few times. J is TRBJ2-7 and V is TRBV6-5, with 8 bases lining up with TRBD2. Germline CDR1 reads MNHEY; CDR2 reads SVGAGI. This CDR3 contains 15 residues. J lost 1 base, V lost 5 bases, and 7 bases had no gene match. As DNA, the CDR3 is TGTGCCAGCAGTACCAAGCGGGGGCTTTCCTACGAGCAGTACTTC. It encodes CASSTKRGLSYEQYF.

The gene calls are TRBV5-4 and TRBJ1-4, with D perhaps matching TRBD1 (6 bases). Looked up from germline, CDR1 is SGHNT and CDR2 is YYREEE (reference sequence). Trimming removed 2 bases from V and 6 bases from J, with 14 bases in between. The CDR3 consists of 15 residues. CDR3 nucleotides: TGTGCCAGCAGCTTTGCAGGGGCGGCTTATGAAAAACTGTTTTTT. Translated: CASSFAGAAYEKLFF. Full variable domain (outside the CDR3, taken from reference TRBV5-4 and TRBJ1-4): ETGVTQSPTHLIKTRGQQVTLRCSSQSGHNTVSWYQQALGQGPQFIFQYYREEENGRGNFPPRFSGLQFPNYSSELNVNALELDDSALYLCASSFAGAAYEKLFFGSGTQLSVL.

The V and J genes are TRBV5-3 and TRBJ1-5, with a possible D match to TRBD1 (6 bases). TRBV5-3 is reported as an ORF; its role is uncertain. The ends were cut back, 4 bases at V and 0 bases at J, with 23 bases in the middle. This CDR3 comprises 19 residues. CDR3 DNA: TGTGCCAGAAGCAACAGAGACAGGATGCTGTACCATAGCAATCAGCCCCAGCATTTT. Protein product: CARSNRDRMLYHSNQPQHF.

This chain connects TRBV13 to TRBJ2-5, with 8 bases fitting TRBD2. With V trimmed by 4 bases and J by 5 bases, 6 bases remained unmatched. The CDR3 extends over 14 amino acids. Germline V CDR1 and CDR2: PRHDT, FYEKMQ (reference sequence). The CDR3 spells CASSSPGLEETQYF. CDR3 sequence (DNA): TGTGCCAGCAGCTCACCGGGACTAGAGGAGACCCAGTACTTC.